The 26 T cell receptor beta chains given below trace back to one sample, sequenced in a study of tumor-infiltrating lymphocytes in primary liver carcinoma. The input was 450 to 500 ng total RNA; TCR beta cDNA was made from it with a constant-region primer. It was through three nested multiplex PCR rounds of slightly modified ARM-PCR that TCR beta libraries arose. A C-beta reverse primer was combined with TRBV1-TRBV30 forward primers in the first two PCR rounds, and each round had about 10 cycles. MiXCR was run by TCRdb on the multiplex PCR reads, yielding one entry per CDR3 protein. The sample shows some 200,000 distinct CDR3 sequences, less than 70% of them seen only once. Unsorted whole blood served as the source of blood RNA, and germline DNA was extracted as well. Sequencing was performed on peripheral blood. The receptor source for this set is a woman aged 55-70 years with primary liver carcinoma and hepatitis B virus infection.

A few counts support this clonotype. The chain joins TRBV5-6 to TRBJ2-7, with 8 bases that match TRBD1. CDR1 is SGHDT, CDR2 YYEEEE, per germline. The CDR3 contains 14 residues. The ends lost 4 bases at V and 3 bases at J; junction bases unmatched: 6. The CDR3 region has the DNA TGTGCCAGCAGCGTGCCTGGGACAGGCTACGAGCAGTACTTC. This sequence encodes CASSVPGTGYEQYF.

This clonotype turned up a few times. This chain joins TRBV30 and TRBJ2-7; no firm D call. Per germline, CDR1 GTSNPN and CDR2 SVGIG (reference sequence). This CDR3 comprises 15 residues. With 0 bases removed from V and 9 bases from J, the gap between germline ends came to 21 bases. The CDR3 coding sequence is TGTGCCTGGAGTGTAAGGCTGGGGTCCTCCTTGGTGCAGTACTTC. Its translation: CAWSVRLGSSLVQYF.

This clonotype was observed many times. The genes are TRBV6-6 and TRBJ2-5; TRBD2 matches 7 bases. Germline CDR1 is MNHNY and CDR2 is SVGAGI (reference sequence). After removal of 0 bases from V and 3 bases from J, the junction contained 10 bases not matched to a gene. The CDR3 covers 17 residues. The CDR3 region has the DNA TGTGCCAGCAGTTACTCGAGAGGACCGGGAGGAGAAGAGACCCAGTACTTC. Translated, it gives CASSYSRGPGGEETQYF.

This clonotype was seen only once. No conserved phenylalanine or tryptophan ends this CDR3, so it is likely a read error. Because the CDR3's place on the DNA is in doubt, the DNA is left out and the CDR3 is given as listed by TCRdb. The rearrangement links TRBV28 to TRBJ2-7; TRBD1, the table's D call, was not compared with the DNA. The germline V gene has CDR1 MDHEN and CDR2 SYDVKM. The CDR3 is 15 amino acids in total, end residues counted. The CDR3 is CASSSGTVPSSRMNS.

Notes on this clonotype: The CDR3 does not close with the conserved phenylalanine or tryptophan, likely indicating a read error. Here the CDR3 reads CAWSDSGRAFSYNEQFL. The CDR3 bases are TGTGCCTGGAGTGATAGTGGGAGGGCATTTTCCTACAATGAGCAGTTCCTC. The rearrangement links TRBV30 to TRBJ2-1, with TRBD2 matching 7 bases. This CDR3 region has 17 residues. The ends lost 1 base at V and 1 base at J; junction bases unmatched: 10. In germline, CDR1 is GTSNPN, CDR2 SVGIG (reference sequence).

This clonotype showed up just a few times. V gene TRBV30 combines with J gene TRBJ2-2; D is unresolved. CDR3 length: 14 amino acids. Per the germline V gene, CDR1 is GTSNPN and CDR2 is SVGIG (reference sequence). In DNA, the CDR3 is TGTGCTTCCGCACTGAACTACATCTCCGGGGAGCTGTTTTTT. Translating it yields CASALNYISGELFF.

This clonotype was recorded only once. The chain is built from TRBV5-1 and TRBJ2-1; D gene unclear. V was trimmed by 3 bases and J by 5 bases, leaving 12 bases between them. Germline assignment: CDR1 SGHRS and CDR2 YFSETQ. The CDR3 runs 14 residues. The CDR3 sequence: CASSSPPRNNEQFF. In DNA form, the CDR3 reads TGCGCCAGCAGCTCCCCCCCTAGAAACAATGAGCAGTTCTTC.

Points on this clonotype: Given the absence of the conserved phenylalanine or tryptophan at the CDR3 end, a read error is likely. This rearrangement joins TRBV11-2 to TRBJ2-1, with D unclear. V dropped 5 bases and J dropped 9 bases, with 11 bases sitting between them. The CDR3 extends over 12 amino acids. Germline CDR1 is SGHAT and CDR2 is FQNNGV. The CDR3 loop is CASSPGPTEQFL. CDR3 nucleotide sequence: TGTGCCAGCAGCCCTGGCCCAACTGAGCAGTTCTTA.

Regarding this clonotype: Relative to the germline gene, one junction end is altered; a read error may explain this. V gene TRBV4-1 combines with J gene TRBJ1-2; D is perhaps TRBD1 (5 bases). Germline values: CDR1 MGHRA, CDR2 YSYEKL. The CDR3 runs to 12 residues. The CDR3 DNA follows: TGCGCCAGTAGTCAGGGAAACTATGGCCACACCTTC. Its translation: CASSQGNYGHTF.

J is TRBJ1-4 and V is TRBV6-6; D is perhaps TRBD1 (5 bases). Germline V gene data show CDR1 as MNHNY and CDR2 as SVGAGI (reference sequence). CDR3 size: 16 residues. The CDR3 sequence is CTNSYSPVGRNEKLFF. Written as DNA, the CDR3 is TGTACCAACAGTTACTCGCCGGTGGGGCGGAATGAAAAACTGTTTTTT.

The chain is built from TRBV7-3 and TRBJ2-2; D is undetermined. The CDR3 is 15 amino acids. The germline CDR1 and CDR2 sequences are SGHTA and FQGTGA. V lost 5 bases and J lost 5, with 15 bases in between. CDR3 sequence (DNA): TGTGCCAGCAGCCTACAGTATTCGATGACCGGGGAGCTGTTTTTT. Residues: CASSLQYSMTGELFF.

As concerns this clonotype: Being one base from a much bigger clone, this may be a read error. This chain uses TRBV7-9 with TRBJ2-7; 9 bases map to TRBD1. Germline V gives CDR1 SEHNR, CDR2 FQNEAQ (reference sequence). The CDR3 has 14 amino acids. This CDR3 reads CTSSRQGVMDEQYF. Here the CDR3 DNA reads TGTACCAGCAGCCGACAGGGGGTAATGGACGAGCAGTACTTC.

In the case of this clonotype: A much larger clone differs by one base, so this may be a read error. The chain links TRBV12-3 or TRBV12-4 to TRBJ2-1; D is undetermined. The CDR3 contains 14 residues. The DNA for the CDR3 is TGTGTCAGCAGTTTGTCAGTTCCCGTGAATGAGCAGTTCTTC. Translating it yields CVSSLSVPVNEQFF.

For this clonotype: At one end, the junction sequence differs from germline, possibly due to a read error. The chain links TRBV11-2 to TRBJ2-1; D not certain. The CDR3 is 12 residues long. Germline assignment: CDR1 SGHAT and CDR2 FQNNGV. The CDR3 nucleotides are TGTGCCAGCAGCTTAGGGGGAAATGGGCAGCTCTTC. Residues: CASSLGGNGQLF.

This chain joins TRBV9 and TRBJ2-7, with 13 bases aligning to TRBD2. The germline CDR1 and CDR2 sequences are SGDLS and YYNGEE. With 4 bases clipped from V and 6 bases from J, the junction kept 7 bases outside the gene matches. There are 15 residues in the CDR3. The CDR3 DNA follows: TGTGCCAGCAGCCCTGGGACTAGCGGGATCCGCGAGCAGTACTTC. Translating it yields CASSPGTSGIREQYF. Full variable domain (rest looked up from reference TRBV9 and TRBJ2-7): DSGVTQTPKHLITATGQRVTLRCSPRSGDLSVYWYQQSLDQGLQFLIQYYNGEERAKGNILERFSAQQFPDLHSELNLSSLELGDSALYFCASSPGTSGIREQYFGPGTRLTVT.

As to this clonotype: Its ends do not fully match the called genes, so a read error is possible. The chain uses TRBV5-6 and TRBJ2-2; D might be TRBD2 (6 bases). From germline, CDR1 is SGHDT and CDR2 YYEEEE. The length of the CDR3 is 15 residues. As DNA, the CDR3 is TGTGCCATCAGCTTGTTCGGGAGAGCCACCGGGGAGCTGGTTTTT. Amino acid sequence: CAISLFGRATGELVF.

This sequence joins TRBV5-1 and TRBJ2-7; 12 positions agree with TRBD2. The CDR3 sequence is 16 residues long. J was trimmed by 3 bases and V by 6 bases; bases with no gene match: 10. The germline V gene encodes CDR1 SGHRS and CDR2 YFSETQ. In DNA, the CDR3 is TGCGCCAGCATAGCGGACGTGGGACTAGCGGGCTACGAGCAGTACTTC. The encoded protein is CASIADVGLAGYEQYF.

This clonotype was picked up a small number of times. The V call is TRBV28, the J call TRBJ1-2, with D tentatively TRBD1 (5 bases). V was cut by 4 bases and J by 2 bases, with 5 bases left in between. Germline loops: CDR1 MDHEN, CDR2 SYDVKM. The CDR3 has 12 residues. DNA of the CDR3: TGTGCCAGCAGTTGGGGGAACTATGGCTACACCTTC. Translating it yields CASSWGNYGYTF.

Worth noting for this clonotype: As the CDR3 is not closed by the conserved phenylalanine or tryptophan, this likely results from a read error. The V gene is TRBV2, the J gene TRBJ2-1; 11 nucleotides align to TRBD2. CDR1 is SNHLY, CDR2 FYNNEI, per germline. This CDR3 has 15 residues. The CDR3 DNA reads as TGTGCCAGCACCACCGGACTAGCGGGCTACAGTGAGCAGTTCCTC. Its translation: CASTTGLAGYSEQFL.

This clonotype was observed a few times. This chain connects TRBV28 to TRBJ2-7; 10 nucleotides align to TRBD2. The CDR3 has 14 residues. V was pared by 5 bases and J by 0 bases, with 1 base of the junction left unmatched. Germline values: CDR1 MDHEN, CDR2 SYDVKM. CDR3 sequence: CASSGTSVSYEQYF. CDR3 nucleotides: TGTGCCAGCAGTGGGACTAGCGTCTCCTACGAGCAGTACTTC.

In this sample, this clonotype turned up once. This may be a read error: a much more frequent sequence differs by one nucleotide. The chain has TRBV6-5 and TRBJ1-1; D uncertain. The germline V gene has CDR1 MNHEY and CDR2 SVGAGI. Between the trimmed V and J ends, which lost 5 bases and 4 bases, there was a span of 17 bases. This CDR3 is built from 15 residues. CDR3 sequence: CASSPLKERSTEAFF. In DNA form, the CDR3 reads TGTGCCAGCAGTCCCCTCAAGGAGAGGAGCACTGAAGCTTTCTTT.

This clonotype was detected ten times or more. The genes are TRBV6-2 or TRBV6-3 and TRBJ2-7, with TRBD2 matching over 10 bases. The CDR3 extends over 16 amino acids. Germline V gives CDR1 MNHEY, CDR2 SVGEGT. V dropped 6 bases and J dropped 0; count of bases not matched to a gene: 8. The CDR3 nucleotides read TGTGCCAGCAGCCGCCTAGCGGGGGCCGTCTCCTACGAGCAGTACTTC. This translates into CASSRLAGAVSYEQYF.

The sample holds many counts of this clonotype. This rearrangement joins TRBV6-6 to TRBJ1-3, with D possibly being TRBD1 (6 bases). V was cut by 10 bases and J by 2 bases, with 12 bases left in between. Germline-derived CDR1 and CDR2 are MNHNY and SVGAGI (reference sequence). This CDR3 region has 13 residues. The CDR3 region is CAITKGAGNTIYF. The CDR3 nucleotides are TGTGCCATCACAAAGGGGGCTGGAAACACCATATATTTT.

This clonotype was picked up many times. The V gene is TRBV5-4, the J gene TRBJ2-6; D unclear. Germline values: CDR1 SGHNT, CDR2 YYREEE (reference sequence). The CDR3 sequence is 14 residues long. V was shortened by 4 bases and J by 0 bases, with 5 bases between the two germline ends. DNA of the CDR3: TGTGCCAGCAGCCCCTACTCTGGGGCCAACGTCCTGACTTTC. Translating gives CASSPYSGANVLTF.

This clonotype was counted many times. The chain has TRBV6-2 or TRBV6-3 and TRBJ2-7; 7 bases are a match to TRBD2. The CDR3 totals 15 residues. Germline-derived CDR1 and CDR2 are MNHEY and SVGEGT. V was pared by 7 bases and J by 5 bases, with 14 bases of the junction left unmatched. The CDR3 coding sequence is TGTGCCAGCACCTCCGCGACTAGCTACGTGAACGAGCAGTACTTC. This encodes CASTSATSYVNEQYF.

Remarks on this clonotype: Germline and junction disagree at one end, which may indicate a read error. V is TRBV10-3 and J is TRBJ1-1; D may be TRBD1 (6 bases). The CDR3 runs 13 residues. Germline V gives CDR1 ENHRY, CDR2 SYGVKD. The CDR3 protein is CALSGGGHTEAFF. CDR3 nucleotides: TGTGCCCTCAGTGGGGGGGGGCACACTGAAGCTTTCTTT.